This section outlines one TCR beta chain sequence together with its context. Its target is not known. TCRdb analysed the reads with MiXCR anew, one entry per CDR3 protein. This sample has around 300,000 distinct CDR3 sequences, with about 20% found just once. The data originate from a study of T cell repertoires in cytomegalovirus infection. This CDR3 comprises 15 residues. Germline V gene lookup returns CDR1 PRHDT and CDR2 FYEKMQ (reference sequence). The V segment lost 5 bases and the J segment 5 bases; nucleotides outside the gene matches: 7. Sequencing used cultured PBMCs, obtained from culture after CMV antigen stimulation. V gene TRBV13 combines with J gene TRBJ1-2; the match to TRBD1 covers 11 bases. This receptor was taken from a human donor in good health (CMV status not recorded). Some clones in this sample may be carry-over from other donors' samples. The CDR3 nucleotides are TGTGCCAGCAGCCCCAGGACAGGGGGCTATTATGGCTACACCTTC. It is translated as CASSPRTGGYYGYTF.